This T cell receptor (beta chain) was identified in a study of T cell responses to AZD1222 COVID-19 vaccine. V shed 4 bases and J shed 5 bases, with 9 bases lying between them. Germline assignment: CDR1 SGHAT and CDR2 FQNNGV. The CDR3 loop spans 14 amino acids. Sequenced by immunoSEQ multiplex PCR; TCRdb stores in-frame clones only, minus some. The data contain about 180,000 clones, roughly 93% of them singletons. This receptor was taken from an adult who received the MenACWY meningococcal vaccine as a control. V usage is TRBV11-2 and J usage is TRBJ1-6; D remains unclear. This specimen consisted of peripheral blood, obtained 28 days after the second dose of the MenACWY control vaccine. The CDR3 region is CASSSGVNNSPLHF. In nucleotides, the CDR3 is TGTGCCAGCAGCTCGGGAGTTAATAATTCACCCCTCCACTTT.